These 16 T cell receptor beta chains were all obtained from the same sample, sequenced in a study of T cells after yellow fever vaccination. In TCRdb, the 5' RACE reads were re-called with MiXCR into one record per CDR3 protein. Here the sample spans under 500,000 distinct CDR3 sequences, about 17% being singletons. This sample comprised PBMCs, obtained before the yellow fever booster vaccination. The receptors come from a young man who received the YFV17D yellow fever vaccine.

V usage is TRBV6-5 and J usage is TRBJ2-3; 9 bases are shared with TRBD2. The CDR3 is made up of 16 amino acids. Losses at the gene ends were 0 bases for V and 8 bases for J; bases not matched to a gene: 9. CDR1 and CDR2 from the germline V gene are MNHEY and SVGAGI. In DNA, the CDR3 is TGTGCCAGCAGTTACTCTTTAGCGGGGGAGGAAGGTACGCAGTATTTT. This encodes CASSYSLAGEEGTQYF.

The rearrangement uses TRBV4-1 and TRBJ1-5; D remains unclear. The CDR3 sequence is 15 residues long. Germline CDR1 reads MGHRA; CDR2 reads YSYEKL. V lost 5 bases and J 3 bases, leaving 14 bases between the germline ends. The DNA for the CDR3 is TGCGCCAGCAGCGAAGCCTCCCCCACCAATCAGCCCCAGCATTTT. Amino acids: CASSEASPTNQPQHF.

The rearrangement links TRBV11-2 to TRBJ2-1, with D unresolved. The CDR3 length is 15 residues. With 5 bases removed from V and 0 bases from J, the gap between germline ends came to 11 bases. Germline loops: CDR1 SGHAT, CDR2 FQNNGV. The CDR3 spells CASSTGRSSYNEQFF. For the CDR3, the DNA is TGTGCCAGCAGCACCGGCAGGAGCTCCTACAATGAGCAGTTCTTC.

V gene TRBV20-1 combines with J gene TRBJ2-2, with 12 bases fitting TRBD2. Germline CDR1 is DFQATT and CDR2 is SNEGSKA (reference sequence). The CDR3 is 17 amino acids. V dropped 1 base and J dropped 0; count of bases not matched to a gene: 3. The CDR3 sequence: CSARGLAGASNTGELFF. CDR3 nucleotides: TGCAGTGCTAGAGGACTAGCGGGGGCTTCGAACACCGGGGAGCTGTTTTTT.

The chain couples TRBV4-1 to TRBJ2-1, with TRBD2 matching 10 bases. Germline CDR1 reads MGHRA; CDR2 reads YSYEKL. The CDR3 spans 14 residues. Unmatched junction bases numbered 2, after V lost 2 bases and J lost 7 bases. CDR3 sequence: CASSQQAGGNEQFF. The CDR3 DNA reads as TGCGCCAGCAGCCAACAAGCGGGGGGGAATGAGCAGTTCTTC.

This chain connects TRBV11-2 to TRBJ2-5, with a tentative D call TRBD1 (5 bases). This CDR3 contains 15 residues. V lost 7 bases and J lost 4, with 19 bases in between. CDR1 and CDR2 (germline): SGHAT, FQNNGV. CDR3 in amino acids: CASTPAGPPGETQYF. The CDR3 nucleotides are TGTGCCAGCACCCCCGCAGGGCCGCCTGGAGAGACCCAGTACTTC.

This clonotype was seen many times. The chain uses TRBV5-1 and TRBJ2-5; 10 nucleotides align to TRBD1. The CDR3 spans 15 residues. In germline, CDR1 is SGHRS, CDR2 YFSETQ. The ends lost 0 bases at V and 3 bases at J; junction bases unmatched: 2. Here the CDR3 reads CASSLDGTGEETQYF. The CDR3 DNA sequence: TGCGCCAGCAGCTTGGACGGGACAGGGGAAGAGACCCAGTACTTC.

This clonotype has more than one count but fewer than ten. The chain uses TRBV5-1 and TRBJ1-1; D not certain. Trimming left V 5 bases short and J 1 base short, with 9 bases between. From germline, CDR1 is SGHRS and CDR2 YFSETQ. This CDR3 spans 13 amino acids. The CDR3 sequence is CASRVGENTEAFF. The CDR3 DNA follows: TGCGCCAGCAGAGTGGGCGAGAACACTGAAGCTTTCTTT.

This clonotype showed up just a few times. V and J are TRBV4-2 and TRBJ2-7, with D perhaps TRBD1 or TRBD2 (7 bases each). With 4 bases removed from V and 2 bases from J, the gap between germline ends came to 21 bases. This CDR3 comprises 17 residues. The germline V gene encodes CDR1 LGHNA and CDR2 YNFKEQ. The CDR3 region is CASSPGEGAKGTYEQYF. Here the CDR3 DNA reads TGTGCCAGCAGCCCCGGGGAGGGGGCAAAAGGGACCTACGAGCAGTACTTC.

This clonotype has at least ten counts. The genes are TRBV9 and TRBJ2-7, with D possibly TRBD2 on 5 matching bases. The CDR3 contains 16 residues. Germline V gene sequence: CDR1 SGDLS, CDR2 YYNGEE. Trimming removed 0 bases from V and 7 bases from J, with 20 bases in between. The CDR3 protein is CASSVEPSGGALEQYF. In DNA, the CDR3 is TGTGCCAGCAGCGTAGAGCCCAGCGGTGGCGCTTTGGAGCAGTACTTC.

This clonotype was seen only a few times. For the CDR3, the DNA is TGCGCCAGCAGCTGGAACAGCGATTTAGGAGGTGGCTACACCTTC. Translating it yields CASSWNSDLGGGYTF. The chain uses TRBV5-1 and TRBJ1-2; D gene unclear. CDR1 and CDR2 from the germline V gene are SGHRS and YFSETQ. This CDR3 has 15 residues. V lost 3 bases and J 7 bases, leaving 19 bases between the germline ends.

The sample holds a few counts of this clonotype. The chain recombines TRBV6-1 with TRBJ2-5; tentatively, D is TRBD2 (6 bases). The V end lost 5 bases, the J end lost 2 bases, and 9 bases lay between the germline ends. The CDR3 sequence is 13 residues long. CDR1 and CDR2 from the germline V gene are MNHNS and SASEGT. Here the CDR3 reads CASSPTRQETQYF. CDR3 sequence (DNA): TGTGCCAGCAGTCCGACTAGACAAGAGACCCAGTACTTC.

This clonotype showed up just a few times. The genes are TRBV27 and TRBJ1-2, with 7 positions matching TRBD1. Per germline, CDR1 MNHEY and CDR2 SMNVEV (reference sequence). This CDR3 comprises 14 residues. Losses at the gene ends were 1 base for V and 6 bases for J; bases not matched to a gene: 5. CDR3 protein: CASSLYGGGHGYTF. CDR3 bases: TGTGCCAGCAGTTTATATGGAGGGGGCCATGGCTACACCTTC.

V usage is TRBV30 and J usage is TRBJ1-2, with 7 positions matching TRBD1. The CDR3 sequence is 13 residues long. The junction had 7 bases not matched to a gene; V was cut back by 4 bases and J by 5 bases. CDR1 GTSNPN and CDR2 SVGIG come from the germline V gene (reference sequence). In nucleotides, the CDR3 is TGTGCCTGGACCCGGGACAGCCCATATGGCTACACCTTC. Encoded protein: CAWTRDSPYGYTF.

The chain couples TRBV10-3 to TRBJ1-1; no reliable D call. This CDR3 contains 14 residues. V lost 1 base to trimming and J lost 0 bases, with 6 bases between them. Germline loops: CDR1 ENHRY, CDR2 SYGVKD. The CDR3 loop is CAISEYSLNTEAFF. CDR3 nucleotides: TGTGCCATCAGTGAGTACTCCCTGAACACTGAAGCTTTCTTT.

The chain couples TRBV2 to TRBJ2-5; 9 bases line up with TRBD2. CDR3 size: 16 residues. Germline V gene data show CDR1 as SNHLY and CDR2 as FYNNEI. J was trimmed by 4 bases and V by 1 base; bases with no gene match: 7. DNA for the CDR3: TGTGCCAGCAGTGAAGAGTCGAGCGGGGGGTTAGAGACCCAGTACTTC. This translates into CASSEESSGGLETQYF.